The 15 T cell receptor beta chains below were found in one sample sequenced in a study of tumor and adjacent non-tumor tissue in lung cancer. TCRbeta libraries were built with three rounds of nested PCR, modified from ARM-PCR. Each CDR3 protein gets one entry after TCRdb re-called the multiplex PCR reads with MiXCR. The sample has 120,000 or so distinct CDR3 sequences; 60% to 70% are singletons. RNA was extracted from bulk tissue without any cell sorting. The sequenced sample consisted of lung tumor tissue. Receptors were obtained from a man under 40 with non-small cell lung cancer.

Regarding this clonotype: With a much larger clone just one base away, this may be a read error. Lacking the conserved final phenylalanine or tryptophan, this CDR3 likely reflects a read error. V gene TRBV29-1 combines with J gene TRBJ2-5; the D gene is possibly TRBD1 (5 bases). CDR3 length: 13 amino acids. In germline, CDR1 is SQVTM, CDR2 ANQGSEA. V was trimmed by 3 bases and J by 3 bases, leaving 11 bases between them. The CDR3 coding sequence is TGCAGCGTTGACCCGACAGTGAAAGAGACCCAGTACGTC. It is translated as CSVDPTVKETQYV.

Of note for this clonotype: Since a much larger clone is just one base distant, this may be a read error. The rearrangement joins TRBV6-2 or TRBV6-3 to TRBJ2-5; 9 bases align to TRBD1. From germline, CDR1 is MNHEY and CDR2 SVGEGT. This CDR3 has 14 amino acids. The CDR3 DNA follows: TGTGCCAGCAGGGGACAGGGAATACAAGAGGCCCAGTACTTC. Residues: CASRGQGIQEAQYF.

This clonotype turned up a few times. This may stem from a read error, because a much larger clone lies one nucleotide away. The chain combines TRBV12-3 or TRBV12-4 with TRBJ1-5, with 7 bases identical to TRBD1. V lost 2 bases, J lost 5 bases, and 6 bases stayed unmatched. This CDR3 has 15 residues. The CDR3: CASSLSDRVDQPQHF. Here the CDR3 DNA reads TGTGCCAGCAGTTTAAGTGACAGGGTCGATCAGCCCCAGCATTTT.

For this clonotype: One end of the junction is discordant with germline, which a read error may explain. V is TRBV20-1 and J is TRBJ2-4; TRBD1 is a possible D gene (6 bases). The CDR3 loop spans 13 amino acids. The germline CDR1 and CDR2 sequences are DFQATT and SNEGSKA (reference sequence). In nucleotides, the CDR3 is TGCAGTGCCCCAGAGGGGGAAGGCAACATCCAGTACTTC. Amino acids: CSAPEGEGNIQYF.

This clonotype turned up a few times. One end of the junction does not line up with germline, which may come from a read error. The chain links TRBV12-3 or TRBV12-4 to TRBJ1-4; D call uncertain. The CDR3 has 14 amino acids. The chain's CDR3 is CANSDSATNEKLFF. As DNA, the CDR3 is TGTGCCAACAGTGATAGTGCAACTAATGAAAAACTGTTTTTT.

Of note for this clonotype: At one end the junction does not follow the germline gene, possibly because of a read error. V and J are TRBV20-1 and TRBJ2-7; 9 nucleotides align to TRBD1. Germline CDR1 is DFQATT and CDR2 is SNEGSKA (reference sequence). CDR3 length equals 14 residues. The CDR3 reads CSDESRDRVFEQHF. The CDR3 nucleotides read TGCAGTGATGAAAGCCGGGACAGGGTTTTCGAGCAGCACTTC.

Comments on this clonotype: A much bigger clone sits one base away, suggesting this may be a read error. V is TRBV20-1 and J is TRBJ2-7; 7 nucleotides match TRBD1. This CDR3 comprises 14 residues. Germline CDR1 DFQATT, CDR2 SNEGSKA (reference sequence). V shed 1 base and J 6 bases; nucleotides not matched to a gene: 9. CDR3: CSARVPGQPCEQYF. The CDR3 nucleotides read TGCAGTGCTAGAGTCCCGGGACAGCCCTGCGAGCAGTACTTC.

Comment on this clonotype: This may stem from a read error, because a much larger clone lies one nucleotide away. The CDR3 nucleotides are TGTGCCAGCAGTTACATAGGGGGCTCCTACGATGAGCAGTTCTTC. Its translation: CASSYIGGSYDEQFF. The chain has TRBV6-2 or TRBV6-3 and TRBJ2-1; 7 nucleotides align to TRBD1. Germline-derived CDR1 and CDR2 are MNHEY and SVGEGT. This CDR3 comprises 15 residues.

This clonotype was seen once. The chain uses TRBV6-6 and TRBJ2-7; 7 bases align to TRBD1. This CDR3 spans 13 amino acids. Germline values: CDR1 MNHNY, CDR2 SVGAGI (reference sequence). CDR3 bases: TGTGTCAGACACAGGGACAGCGCCTACGAGCAGTACTTC. It codes for CVRHRDSAYEQYF.

Only a few counts were recorded for this clonotype. The chain links TRBV5-1 to TRBJ2-7, with 9 positions matching TRBD2. V lost 4 bases, J lost 1 base, and 6 bases stayed unmatched. Germline CDR1 is SGHRS and CDR2 is YFSETQ. The CDR3 totals 15 residues. The DNA of the CDR3 is TGCGCCAGCAGCCCGTCTAGCGGGAATTCCTACGAGCAGTACTTC. This sequence encodes CASSPSSGNSYEQYF.

The gene calls are TRBV5-1 and TRBJ2-7; no clear D. Germline CDR1 and CDR2: SGHRS and YFSETQ. The CDR3 covers 14 residues. Trimming left V 0 bases short and J 0 bases short, with 7 bases between. The CDR3 spells CASSLAGSSYEQYF. Here the CDR3 DNA reads TGCGCCAGCAGCTTGGCCGGCAGCTCCTACGAGCAGTACTTC.

With regard to this clonotype: At one end, the junction sequence differs from germline, possibly due to a read error. The chain carries TRBV11-2 and TRBJ2-2, with 9 bases identical to TRBD1. The V gene's germline CDR1 is SGHAT and CDR2 FQNNGV. The CDR3 is 16 residues long. The CDR3 DNA reads TGTGACAGCGGCACGCGGGGACAGGGATGGACCGGGAAGCTGTTTTTT. Its translation is CDSGTRGQGWTGKLFF.

The chain couples TRBV5-5 to TRBJ2-7; D remains ambiguous. V lost 4 bases and J 0 bases, leaving 8 bases between the germline ends. This CDR3 spans 13 amino acids. Germline V gene data show CDR1 as SGHKS and CDR2 as YYEKEE (reference sequence). In DNA form, the CDR3 reads TGTGCCAGCAGCCGTGACATCTCCTACGAGCAGTACTTC. This encodes CASSRDISYEQYF.

J is TRBJ2-1 and V is TRBV4-1; 7 nucleotides align to TRBD2. V was pared by 2 bases and J by 10 bases, with 14 bases of the junction left unmatched. This CDR3 is built from 16 residues. Looked up from germline, CDR1 is MGHRA and CDR2 is YSYEKL. CDR3 protein: CASSQNLGSGGREQFF. The DNA of the CDR3 is TGCGCCAGCAGCCAAAATCTGGGATCGGGAGGACGAGAGCAGTTCTTC.

For this clonotype: The CDR3 ends on some other residue instead of the conserved phenylalanine or tryptophan, so this is likely a read error. The CDR3 bases are TGCGCCAGCAGCCAAGGACTGGCACAGAACACTGAAGCTTTCCTT. Translating it yields CASSQGLAQNTEAFL. The chain recombines TRBV4-1 with TRBJ1-1; D is undetermined. Germline lookup yields CDR1 MGHRA and CDR2 YSYEKL. This CDR3 has 15 residues. V lost 1 base and J 1 base, leaving 10 bases between the germline ends.